The rows below give T cell receptor beta chains drawn from one sample of a study of cytomegalovirus exposure and HLA in healthy donors. Here immunoSEQ multiplex PCR was the method, and the copy in TCRdb shows in-frame clones only, minus some. Of about 110,000 clones listed, about 94% were seen once; the top ten hold under 0.75%. The sample comprised PBMCs. The receptors were sampled from a young woman in good health and CMV-seronegative. Each CDR3 is given with its conserved first and last residue. The D gene is left open where the match is weak. Rows give clone size only sometimes, using once, few, many, or a class for an expanded clone.

D gene	V gene	J gene	clone size	CDR3 protein	CDR3 DNA
.	TRBV6-1	TRBJ1-6	few	CATVRGRVNSPLHF	TGTGCCACCGTCCGTGGCAGGGTGAATTCACCCCTCCACTTT
.	TRBV7-8	TRBJ2-7	.	CASKQGGPYEQYF	TGTGCCAGCAAACAGGGAGGGCCCTACGAGCAGTACTTC
.	TRBV28	TRBJ2-5	.	CASRPGLLETQYF	TGTGCCAGCAGACCAGGCCTCTTGGAGACCCAGTACTTC
TRBD1	TRBV7-2	TRBJ1-5	.	CASSSRQGGQPQHF	TGTGCCAGCAGCTCCCGACAGGGGGGGCAGCCCCAGCATTTT
.	TRBV2	TRBJ2-1	.	CASRRTKGEQFF	TGTGCCAGCAGGCGGACTAAGGGTGAGCAGTTCTTC
.	TRBV2	TRBJ1-1	.	CASREDGNTEAFF	TGTGCCAGCAGGGAGGACGGGAACACTGAAGCTTTCTTT
.	TRBV7-9	TRBJ1-1	.	CASAQQAGLTEAFF	TGTGCCAGCGCTCAGCAGGCAGGGTTAACTGAAGCTTTCTTT
TRBD1	TRBV18	TRBJ1-5	.	CASSRTGSQPQHF	TGTGCCAGCTCGCGGACAGGTAGTCAGCCCCAGCATTTT
TRBD1	TRBV7-9	TRBJ1-1	once	CASSSTPPGQGNTEAFF	TGTGCCAGCAGCAGTACCCCACCGGGACAGGGGAACACTGAAGCTTTCTTT
.	TRBV6-6	TRBJ2-5	.	CASTGQETQYF	TGTGCCAGCACGGGACAAGAGACCCAGTACTTC
TRBD2	TRBV5-6	TRBJ2-2	.	CASSLAGSSGSTGELFF	TGTGCCAGCAGCTTGGCGGGTTCTAGCGGATCCACCGGGGAGCTGTTTTTT
TRBD2	TRBV14	TRBJ2-7	.	CASSTGLAVTYEQYF	TGTGCCAGCAGCACGGGACTAGCGGTTACCTACGAGCAGTACTTC
.	TRBV19	TRBJ1-1	.	CASSISGLGAFF	TGTGCCAGTAGTATATCGGGGTTGGGAGCTTTCTTT
.	TRBV28	TRBJ1-1	.	CASSSTGSNTEAFF	TGTGCCAGCAGTTCGACAGGTTCGAACACTGAAGCTTTCTTT
TRBD1	TRBV2	TRBJ1-1	.	CASSRRGLAEAFF	TGTGCCAGCAGTCGCAGGGGGTTGGCTGAAGCTTTCTTT
.	TRBV30	TRBJ2-7	.	CAYTYGYEQYF	TGTGCCTATACTTACGGGTACGAGCAGTACTTC
.	TRBV6-6	TRBJ1-4	.	CASTWAGNEKLFF	TGTGCCAGCACCTGGGCGGGGAATGAAAAACTGTTTTTT
TRBD1	TRBV5-5	TRBJ2-7	.	CASSSSGTGRDEQYF	TGTGCCAGCAGCTCCTCCGGGACAGGTAGGGACGAGCAGTACTTC
TRBD1	TRBV5-5	TRBJ1-1	.	CASSPNIDRVMNTEAFF	TGTGCCAGCAGCCCAAACATTGACAGGGTCATGAACACTGAAGCTTTCTTT
.	TRBV6-5	TRBJ1-2	.	CASSYAQGFSYGYTF	TGTGCCAGCAGTTACGCTCAGGGTTTCAGCTATGGCTACACCTTC
.	TRBV6-5	TRBJ1-3	.	CASSRGSSGNTIYF	TGTGCCAGCAGCAGGGGAAGCTCTGGAAACACCATATATTTT
TRBD2	TRBV5-6	TRBJ2-3	.	CASSLTLAGANTDTQYF	TGTGCCAGCAGCCTAACTCTAGCGGGGGCTAACACAGATACGCAGTATTTT
TRBD2	TRBV18	TRBJ2-1	.	CASSPGLAGGEWQFF	TGTGCCAGCTCACCAGGGCTAGCGGGGGGTGAGTGGCAGTTCTTC
.	TRBV13	TRBJ1-4	.	CASSSGVGEKLFF	TGTGCCAGCAGCTCGGGGGTGGGGGAAAAACTGTTTTTT
.	TRBV7-2	TRBJ2-1	.	CASSRNGQLSSGEQFF	TGTGCCAGCAGCCGCAACGGACAGCTTAGCAGTGGTGAGCAGTTCTTC
TRBD1	TRBV28	TRBJ2-5	.	CASSRTGGQETQYF	TGTGCCAGCAGTAGAACAGGGGGGCAAGAGACCCAGTACTTC
.	TRBV9	TRBJ1-4	.	CAREGERLFF	TGTGCCAGAGAGGGGGAACGACTGTTTTTT
TRBD2	TRBV7-9	TRBJ2-1	.	CASSRTSYNEQFF	TGTGCCAGCAGCCGGACTAGCTACAATGAGCAGTTCTTC